This passage covers 14 T cell receptor beta chains from one sample sequenced in a study of OX40 agonist ivuxolimab in advanced cancers. Here immunoSEQ multiplex PCR was the method, and the copy in TCRdb shows in-frame clones only, minus some. The table records tens of thousands of clones, about 87% of them present only once. The material was CD4+ or CD8+ T cells sorted from blood, obtained in a trial of the OX40 agonist ivuxolimab. Receptor source: an adult with an advanced solid tumor such as melanoma, head and neck, liver or kidney cancer.

The V gene is TRBV5-1, the J gene TRBJ2-7; TRBD1 matches at 9 bases. Germline V gene data show CDR1 as SGHRS and CDR2 as YFSETQ. Trimming at V came to 4 bases and at J to 1 base, leaving 18 bases not matched to a gene. The CDR3 is made up of 19 amino acids. This CDR3 reads CASSRDGDRVNPTSYEQYF. The CDR3 bases are TGCGCCAGCAGCCGGGACGGGGACAGGGTAAACCCGACGTCCTACGAGCAGTACTTC.

V usage is TRBV4-1 and J usage is TRBJ1-5; 7 bases map to TRBD1. The CDR3 runs to 18 residues. Trimming cost V 0 bases and J 2 bases; bases outside gene matches: 10. Germline V gene data show CDR1 as MGHRA and CDR2 as YSYEKL. CDR3 protein: CASSQDRGGLLGNQPQHF. DNA for the CDR3: TGCGCCAGCAGCCAAGACAGGGGGGGCCTATTGGGCAATCAGCCCCAGCATTTT.

The rearrangement links TRBV29-1 to TRBJ2-7; 11 bases map to TRBD1. CDR1 SQVTM and CDR2 ANQGSEA come from the germline V gene. The CDR3 extends over 14 amino acids. Trimming at V came to 4 bases and at J to 4 bases, leaving 6 bases not matched to a gene. The DNA for the CDR3 is TGCAGCGTTGCCAGGACAGGGGGCTCTTACGAGCAGTACTTC. Its translation: CSVARTGGSYEQYF.

V usage is TRBV18 and J usage is TRBJ1-5; 7 bases agree with TRBD1. This CDR3 region has 17 residues. Germline assignment: CDR1 KGHSH and CDR2 LQKENI. J lost 1 base, V lost 3 bases, and 9 bases had no gene match. The CDR3 DNA sequence: TGTGCCAGCTCACCCCCCGTGACGACAGGGAGCAATCAGCCCCAGCATTTT. Translating it yields CASSPPVTTGSNQPQHF.

Regarding this clone: A much more abundant neighbour one base away suggests this may be a read error. The chain uses TRBV7-9 and TRBJ1-5; D gene unclear. The ends were cut back, 1 base at V and 4 bases at J, with 5 bases in the middle. The CDR3 sequence is 13 residues long. Germline-derived CDR1 and CDR2 are SEHNR and FQNEAQ (reference sequence). The CDR3: CASSLVGNQPQHF. The DNA for the CDR3 is TGTGCCAGCAGCTTAGTGGGGAATCAGCCCCAGCATTTT.

This clone occurred once. The V and J genes are TRBV5-1 and TRBJ2-3, with D possibly matching TRBD2 (6 bases). The CDR3 totals 15 residues. Trimming shortened V by 2 bases and J by 5 bases, and 15 bases separated the two germline ends. Germline CDR1 is SGHRS and CDR2 is YFSETQ. In nucleotides, the CDR3 is TGCGCCAGCAGCTTACCCGGACTATCGGAAGATACGCAGTATTTT. It codes for CASSLPGLSEDTQYF.

The chain is built from TRBV7-3 and TRBJ1-1; D gene unclear. Trimming removed 5 bases from V and 1 base from J, with 17 bases in between. This CDR3 spans 16 amino acids. Germline V gives CDR1 SGHTA, CDR2 FQGTGA. The CDR3, as DNA: TGTGCCAGCAGCCCTAGCTCGGGAGGCGAGAACACTGAAGCTTTCTTT. This codes for CASSPSSGGENTEAFF.

This rearrangement joins TRBV5-1 to TRBJ2-7; 8 bases are a match to TRBD2. The CDR3 has 16 residues. Germline CDR1 SGHRS, CDR2 YFSETQ. The ends lost 4 bases at V and 1 base at J; junction bases unmatched: 10. Here the CDR3 reads CASSPQASGGSYEQYF. Written as DNA, the CDR3 is TGCGCCAGCAGCCCCCAGGCAAGCGGGGGATCCTACGAGCAGTACTTC.

The chain recombines TRBV11-3 with TRBJ2-5; 9 bases are a match to TRBD1. This CDR3 is built from 13 residues. Germline V gives CDR1 SGHNT, CDR2 YENEEA. The ends lost 5 bases at V and 6 bases at J; junction bases unmatched: 4. CDR3 DNA: TGTGCCAGCAGCCCCGGGACAGGGAAGACCCAGTACTTC. This translates into CASSPGTGKTQYF.

This chain links TRBV7-3 with TRBJ2-7; D ambiguous. Trimming shortened V by 0 bases and J by 7 bases, and 10 bases separated the two germline ends. Germline V gene data show CDR1 as SGHTA and CDR2 as FQGTGA. The length of the CDR3 is 13 residues. The DNA of the CDR3 is TGTGCCAGCAGCTTAACAGGGCGTGAGGAGCAGTACTTC. Protein sequence: CASSLTGREEQYF.

This clone was observed once. This chain uses TRBV6-1 with TRBJ1-2, with TRBD1 as a possible D gene (5 bases). Germline CDR1 MNHNS, CDR2 SASEGT. The V and J ends lost 6 bases and 8 bases respectively, with 22 bases between them. The length of the CDR3 is 15 residues. The CDR3 loop reads CASSQPGTHVPGYTF. For the CDR3, the DNA is TGTGCCAGCAGCCAGCCCGGGACCCACGTCCCGGGCTACACCTTC.

This clone turned up a few times. CDR3 protein: CASSTGTSYEQYF. CDR3 DNA sequence: TGTGCCAGCAGTACCGGGACTTCCTACGAGCAGTACTTC. This sequence joins TRBV7-4 and TRBJ2-7, with a possible D match to TRBD2 (6 bases). CDR1 is SGHVT and CDR2 is SQSDAQ in the germline V gene. V gave up 6 bases and J gave up 1 base, with 10 bases separating them. The CDR3 covers 13 residues.

This sequence joins TRBV20-1 and TRBJ2-5; the D is unclear. With 3 bases removed from V and 5 bases from J, the gap between germline ends came to 7 bases. CDR3 length equals 11 residues. Germline V gene data show CDR1 as DFQATT and CDR2 as SNEGSKA (reference sequence). The CDR3 sequence: CSARVAETQYF. The CDR3, as DNA: TGCAGTGCTAGGGTTGCGGAGACCCAGTACTTC.

The chain is built from TRBV27 and TRBJ2-7; a possible D gene is TRBD2 (6 bases). The CDR3 has 13 amino acids. V gave up 2 bases and J gave up 7 bases, with 12 bases separating them. The germline CDR1 and CDR2 sequences are MNHEY and SMNVEV (reference sequence). CDR3 bases: TGTGCCAGCAGTTTAGGCGGGGTGGGGGAGCAGTACTTC. This encodes CASSLGGVGEQYF.